The 16 T cell receptor beta chains reported below all come from one sample, sequenced in a study of neoadjuvant nivolumab and ipilimumab in lung cancer. Only in-frame clones appear in the TCRdb table, and some are missing; sequencing was by immunoSEQ multiplex PCR. The sample shows under 20,000 clones, over 70% of them seen only once. The material was peripheral blood, obtained before neoadjuvant nivolumab, alone or with ipilimumab. These receptors all stem from an adult with non-small cell lung cancer.

This clone appeared once. J is TRBJ1-1 and V is TRBV6-5; D is uncertain. Between the trimmed V and J ends, which lost 6 bases and 1 base, there was a span of 9 bases. The germline V gene has CDR1 MNHEY and CDR2 SVGAGI. The CDR3 is made up of 13 amino acids. CDR3 loop: CASRDPGNTEAFF. CDR3 sequence (DNA): TGTGCCAGCAGGGATCCGGGGAACACTGAAGCTTTCTTT.

The rearrangement links TRBV2 to TRBJ2-7, with a weak D call TRBD1 (5 bases). In germline, CDR1 is SNHLY, CDR2 FYNNEI. This CDR3 has 14 amino acids. Trimming pared 7 bases from V and 6 bases from J, leaving 19 bases between. The CDR3 loop reads CASTRTRSSGEQYF. CDR3 in DNA: TGTGCCAGCACTCGGACAAGATCCTCCGGCGAGCAGTACTTC.

As for this clone: One end of the junction varies from germline; a read error may be responsible. The chain uses TRBV18 and TRBJ1-1, with 9 bases aligning to TRBD1. CDR3 length equals 14 residues. CDR1 is KGHSH, CDR2 LQKENI, per germline. The CDR3 DNA follows: TGTGCCAGCTCGCCACAGGGGGCGAACACTGAAGCTTTCTTT. Protein sequence: CASSPQGANTEAFF.

The chain recombines TRBV5-3 with TRBJ2-7, with 15 bases aligning to TRBD2. TRBV5-3 falls under the ORF class, with uncertain function. The CDR3 covers 21 residues. Trimming removed 1 base from V and 1 base from J; junction bases left unmatched: 15. The DNA for the CDR3 is TGTGCCAGAAGCTTGAGGATTGGTCAGGGACTAGCGGGAGGCTGTTCCTACGAGCAGTACTTC. As protein: CARSLRIGQGLAGGCSYEQYF.

The chain recombines TRBV4-1 with TRBJ1-2, with D possibly TRBD1 on 6 matching bases. CDR1 is MGHRA and CDR2 is YSYEKL in the germline V gene. The CDR3 loop spans 13 amino acids. V was trimmed by 4 bases and J by 10 bases, leaving 16 bases between them. The CDR3 is CASSLAPTGNYTF. The DNA for the CDR3 is TGCGCCAGCAGCCTTGCACCGACAGGAAACTACACCTTC.

This chain connects TRBV11-2 to TRBJ2-4; the D call may be TRBD1 or TRBD2 (5 bases each). The V gene's germline CDR1 is SGHAT and CDR2 FQNNGV. The V gene lost 5 bases and the J gene lost 8 bases, with 19 bases spanning the gap. This CDR3 region has 15 residues. The CDR3 sequence: CASSPGSGTRDIQYF. The CDR3 DNA is TGTGCCAGCAGCCCGGGGTCAGGGACCAGGGACATTCAGTACTTC.

The rearrangement joins TRBV5-1 to TRBJ2-6; TRBD1 matches at 8 bases. The germline V gene has CDR1 SGHRS and CDR2 YFSETQ. Trimming removed 1 base from V and 2 bases from J; junction bases left unmatched: 8. The CDR3 totals 18 residues. CDR3 in DNA: TGCGCCAGCAGCTTGTCTGGCAGGGGGCAGGCTGGGGCCAACGTCCTGACTTTC. This sequence encodes CASSLSGRGQAGANVLTF.

The chain combines TRBV11-2 with TRBJ1-5; the D gene is possibly TRBD1 (5 bases). Deletions cut 3 bases from V and 0 bases from J, with 9 bases between. CDR1 is SGHAT and CDR2 is FQNNGV in the germline V gene. The CDR3 extends over 15 amino acids. This CDR3 reads CASSLTDHSNQPQHF. The CDR3, as DNA: TGTGCCAGCAGCTTGACAGACCATAGCAATCAGCCCCAGCATTTT. Variable domain in full (rest from reference TRBV11-2 and TRBJ1-5): EAGVAQSPRYKIIEKRQSVAFWCNPISGHATLYWYQQILGQGPKLLIQFQNNGVVDDSQLPKDRFSAERLKGVDSTLKIQPAKLEDSAVYLCASSLTDHSNQPQHFGDGTRLSIL.

This clone was detected only once. V usage is TRBV18 and J usage is TRBJ2-3; 9 bases are shared with TRBD1. With 5 bases clipped from V and 3 bases from J, the junction kept 3 bases outside the gene matches. The CDR3 has 14 residues. Germline V gives CDR1 KGHSH, CDR2 LQKENI. This chain's CDR3 is CASSWGTGTDTQYF. The DNA of the CDR3 is TGTGCCAGCTCATGGGGGACAGGGACAGATACGCAGTATTTT.

The chain couples TRBV4-3 to TRBJ2-1, with D hard to call. The CDR3 loop spans 15 amino acids. Looked up from germline, CDR1 is LGHNA and CDR2 is YSLEER. Trimming removed 0 bases at V and 4 bases at J, with 10 bases between. The CDR3 loop is CASSQEGSGYNEQFF. CDR3 DNA: TGCGCCAGCAGCCAAGAGGGATCGGGTTACAATGAGCAGTTCTTC.

The chain employs TRBV7-8 and TRBJ2-7; 7 bases map to TRBD1. Trimming removed 5 bases from V and 2 bases from J; junction bases left unmatched: 9. Looked up from germline, CDR1 is SGHVS and CDR2 is FQNEAQ. The CDR3 contains 15 residues. Written as DNA, the CDR3 is TGTGCCAGCAGCACCACCTCCGGGACAGCCTACGAGCAGTACTTC. It specifies CASSTTSGTAYEQYF.

This chain links TRBV10-3 with TRBJ2-3; TRBD1 might be the D (6 bases). The germline V gene has CDR1 ENHRY and CDR2 SYGVKD. The CDR3 spans 15 residues. V lost 4 bases to trimming and J lost 4 bases, with 15 bases between them. The CDR3 sequence is CAISARGRSADTQYF. The CDR3 nucleotides are TGTGCCATCAGTGCCAGGGGCCGTTCGGCAGATACGCAGTATTTT.

The chain employs TRBV29-1 and TRBJ2-7; TRBD1 matches 9 bases. The CDR3 has 12 residues. Losses at the gene ends were 7 bases for V and 4 bases for J; bases not matched to a gene: 5. Looked up from germline, CDR1 is SQVTM and CDR2 is ANQGSEA. CDR3 loop: CSAGTGLYEQYF. The DNA of the CDR3 is TGCAGCGCGGGGACAGGGCTTTACGAGCAGTACTTC.

The chain recombines TRBV5-6 with TRBJ2-2; the match to TRBD2 covers 12 bases. J lost 5 bases, V lost 4 bases, and 6 bases had no gene match. The CDR3 is 16 residues long. Germline-derived CDR1 and CDR2 are SGHDT and YYEEEE. In DNA, the CDR3 is TGTGCCAGCAGCCCTAGCGGGAGGGTTGGGACCGGGGAGCTGTTTTTT. It yields the protein CASSPSGRVGTGELFF.

The genes are TRBV30 and TRBJ1-4; the D is unclear. CDR1 is GTSNPN, CDR2 SVGIG, per germline (reference sequence). This CDR3 spans 12 amino acids. Trimming stripped 6 bases from V and 8 bases from J, with 13 bases between. CDR3 bases: TGTGCCTGCCACCAGGTGGGCGAAAAACTGTTTTTT. Translated, it gives CACHQVGEKLFF.

V usage is TRBV6-5 and J usage is TRBJ1-1; D is unclear. Germline V lookup: CDR1 MNHEY, CDR2 SVGAGI. V gave up 2 bases and J gave up 0 bases, with 7 bases separating them. The CDR3 is 14 residues long. The chain's CDR3 is CASSYRQLNTEAFF. The CDR3, as DNA: TGTGCCAGCAGTTACAGGCAGCTGAACACTGAAGCTTTCTTT.